This T cell receptor (beta chain) was sequenced during a study of breast tumors, draining lymph nodes, adjacent tissues. This clonotype was seen at least ten times. Its specificity is unknown. TCRdb called the multiplex PCR reads again in MiXCR, with one record for every CDR3 protein. This sample has about 47,000 distinct CDR3 sequences, with around 23% found just once. Study findings and constraints: Most tumor T cells seemingly derive from lymph node, then expand in tumor. Compared with lymph nodes, tumors were less diverse; compared with nontumor tissue, more. Tumor and nontumor repertoires were significantly more similar in luminal-like than in basal-like breast cancer. Data only fit, rather than demonstrated, lymph node origin of most tumor T cells.

V gave up 5 bases and J gave up 7 bases, with 20 bases separating them. The CDR3 covers 15 residues. Germline loops: CDR1 MNHNY, CDR2 SVGAGI (reference sequence). The chain is built from TRBV6-6 and TRBJ1-2, with D perhaps matching TRBD1 (5 bases). The receptor comes from a female donor with breast cancer. Some clones in this sample may be carry-over from other donors' samples. Sequencing was carried out using breast tumor tissue. CDR3 loop: CASSQRPQGAGGYTF. The CDR3, as DNA: TGTGCCAGCAGTCAACGCCCCCAGGGAGCGGGTGGCTACACCTTC.